This entry lists 9 T cell receptor beta chains sequenced from one sample in a study of metastatic and nonmetastatic thyroid tumors. TCRdb re-processed the PCR reads through MiXCR. The sample shows around 24,000 clones, roughly 20% of them seen only once. Until they underwent thyroid surgery, no patient had received any treatment. The specimen was blood. All receptors derive from a male donor with papillary thyroid cancer or a benign thyroid nodule (not recorded which). Some clones in this sample may be carry-over from other donors' samples.

This clone occurred a few times. The chain couples TRBV7-3 to TRBJ2-1; no clear D. V was pared by 2 bases and J by 5 bases, with 4 bases between. The CDR3 consists of 12 residues. Germline CDR1 is SGHTA and CDR2 is FQGTGA. DNA of the CDR3: TGTGCCAGCAGCTTACAGGACAATGAGCAGTTCTTC. It specifies CASSLQDNEQFF. The complete variable domain, with remaining parts taken from reference TRBV7-3 and TRBJ2-1, reads GAGVSQTPSNKVTEKGKYVELRCDPISGHTALYWYRQSLGQGPEFLIYFQGTGAADDSGLPNDRFFAVRPEGSVSTLKIQRTERGDSAVYLCASSLQDNEQFFGPGTRLTVL.

In this sample, this clone turned up many times. This sequence joins TRBV24-1 and TRBJ1-2; D possibly corresponds to TRBD1 (6 bases). The V end was cut by 3 bases, the J end by 3 bases, with 10 bases between. Germline V gene data show CDR1 as KGHDR and CDR2 as SFDVKD. This CDR3 spans 14 amino acids. CDR3: CATSDPDRDYGYTF. In DNA, the CDR3 is TGTGCCACCAGTGATCCGGACAGAGACTATGGCTACACCTTC.

In its sample, this clone was seen once. Possible read error: a much larger clone is one base away. Other nucleotide sequences in the sample specify the same CDR3. The chain is built from TRBV7-9 and TRBJ1-2; the D gene is possibly TRBD1 (5 bases). The V and J ends lost 1 base and 5 bases respectively, with 11 bases between them. Germline lookup yields CDR1 SEHNR and CDR2 FQNEAQ (reference sequence). There are 14 residues in the CDR3. CDR3 nucleotide sequence: TGTGCCAGCAGCTTAGGGGGCGTGGGATATGGCTACACCTTC. It encodes CASSLGGVGYGYTF.

This clone was seen many times. V and J are TRBV6-1 and TRBJ1-1, with 10 bases matching TRBD1. This CDR3 has 13 residues. Looked up from germline, CDR1 is MNHNS and CDR2 is SASEGT. The J segment lost 5 bases and the V segment lost 5 bases, leaving 2 bases of the junction unmatched. CDR3 in DNA: TGTGCCAGCAGTCGGACAGGGGGGACTGAAGCTTTCTTT. The encoded protein is CASSRTGGTEAFF.

There are many counts of this clone. This rearrangement joins TRBV10-3 to TRBJ2-7; the D gene is possibly TRBD1 (6 bases). The CDR3 length is 10 residues. Germline CDR1 and CDR2: ENHRY and SYGVKD. V was cut by 10 bases and J by 5 bases, with 9 bases left in between. The CDR3 sequence is CATGQDEQYF. CDR3 sequence (DNA): TGTGCCACGGGACAAGACGAGCAGTACTTC.

This clone was counted at least ten times. J is TRBJ1-2 and V is TRBV5-5, with TRBD1 identical over 8 bases. This CDR3 is 15 amino acids long. Trimming cost V 5 bases and J 7 bases; bases outside gene matches: 13. CDR1 and CDR2 from the germline V gene are SGHKS and YYEKEE (reference sequence). The DNA for the CDR3 is TGTGCCAGCAGATCCCAACAGGGGGTCGGAACTGGCTACACCTTC. This encodes CASRSQQGVGTGYTF.

The gene calls are TRBV7-6 and TRBJ1-3; TRBD1 is a possible D gene (6 bases). The V end lost 4 bases, the J end lost 3 bases, and 16 bases lay between the germline ends. The CDR3 covers 16 residues. Germline V gene lookup returns CDR1 SGHVS and CDR2 FNYEAQ. The CDR3 DNA reads as TGTGCCAGCAGCTCCGAACAGGGTCTAAGTGGAAACACCATATATTTT. Residues: CASSSEQGLSGNTIYF. Using reference TRBV7-6 and TRBJ1-3 for the parts outside the CDR3, the full variable domain is GAGVSQSPRYKVTKRGQDVALRCDPISGHVSLYWYRQALGQGPEFLTYFNYEAQQDKSGLPNDRFSAERPEGSISTLTIQRTEQRDSAMYRCASSSEQGLSGNTIYFGEGSWLTVV.

This clone was recorded many times. The V gene is TRBV6-1, the J gene TRBJ2-1; D is perhaps TRBD2 (5 bases). The germline V gene has CDR1 MNHNS and CDR2 SASEGT. V was clipped by 1 base and J by 5 bases, with 12 bases between them. This CDR3 has 15 residues. This CDR3 reads CASSEEPEGHNEQFF. CDR3 coding DNA: TGTGCCAGCAGTGAAGAGCCCGAGGGCCACAATGAGCAGTTCTTC.

This clone has a count of ten or more. V usage is TRBV20-1 and J usage is TRBJ2-5, with a possible D match to TRBD1 (5 bases). This CDR3 is 12 amino acids long. In germline, CDR1 is DFQATT, CDR2 SNEGSKA (reference sequence). The ends were cut back, 3 bases at V and 0 bases at J, with 5 bases in the middle. CDR3 sequence (DNA): TGCAGTGCTAGGGACAACCAAGAGACCCAGTACTTC. This translates into CSARDNQETQYF.